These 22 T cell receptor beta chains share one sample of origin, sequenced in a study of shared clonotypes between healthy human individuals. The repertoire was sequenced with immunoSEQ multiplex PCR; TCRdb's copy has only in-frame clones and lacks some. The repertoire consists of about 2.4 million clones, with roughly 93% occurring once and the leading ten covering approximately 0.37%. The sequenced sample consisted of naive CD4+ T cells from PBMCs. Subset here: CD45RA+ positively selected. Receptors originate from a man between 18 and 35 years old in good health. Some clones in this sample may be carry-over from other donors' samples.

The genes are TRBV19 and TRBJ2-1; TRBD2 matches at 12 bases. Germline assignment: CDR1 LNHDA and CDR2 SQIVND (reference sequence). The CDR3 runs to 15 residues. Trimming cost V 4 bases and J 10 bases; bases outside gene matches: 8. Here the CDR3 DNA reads TGTGCCAGTAGTAAGACTAGCGGGGGACCCTCCGAGCAGTTCTTC. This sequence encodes CASSKTSGGPSEQFF. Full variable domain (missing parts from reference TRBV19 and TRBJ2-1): DGGITQSPKYLFRKEGQNVTLSCEQNLNHDAMYWYRQDPGQGLRLIYYSQIVNDFQKGDIAEGYSVSREKKESFPLTVTSAQKNPTAFYLCASSKTSGGPSEQFFGPGTRLTVL.

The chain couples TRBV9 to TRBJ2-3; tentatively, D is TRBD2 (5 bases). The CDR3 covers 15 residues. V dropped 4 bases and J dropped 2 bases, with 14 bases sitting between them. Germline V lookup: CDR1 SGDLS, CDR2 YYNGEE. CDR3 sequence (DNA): TGTGCCAGCAGCTTTAAACTAGAGAACACAGATACGCAGTATTTT. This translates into CASSFKLENTDTQYF.

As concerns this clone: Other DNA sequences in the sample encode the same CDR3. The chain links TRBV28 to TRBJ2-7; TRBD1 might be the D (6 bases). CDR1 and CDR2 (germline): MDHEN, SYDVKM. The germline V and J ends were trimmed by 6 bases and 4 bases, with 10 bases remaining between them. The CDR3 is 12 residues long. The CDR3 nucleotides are TGTGCCAGCAGAAAACAGGGTTACGAGCAGTACTTC. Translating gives CASRKQGYEQYF. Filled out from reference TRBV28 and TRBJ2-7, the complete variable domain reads DVKVTQSSRYLVKRTGEKVFLECVQDMDHENMFWYRQDPGLGLRLIYFSYDVKMKEKGDIPEGYSVSREKKERFSLILESASTNQTSMYLCASRKQGYEQYFGPGTRLTVT.

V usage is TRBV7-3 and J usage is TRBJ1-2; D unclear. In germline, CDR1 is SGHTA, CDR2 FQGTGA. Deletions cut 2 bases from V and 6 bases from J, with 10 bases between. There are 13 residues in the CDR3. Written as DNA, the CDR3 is TGTGCCAGCAGCTTATCCCGGACGAATGGCTACACCTTC. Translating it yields CASSLSRTNGYTF.

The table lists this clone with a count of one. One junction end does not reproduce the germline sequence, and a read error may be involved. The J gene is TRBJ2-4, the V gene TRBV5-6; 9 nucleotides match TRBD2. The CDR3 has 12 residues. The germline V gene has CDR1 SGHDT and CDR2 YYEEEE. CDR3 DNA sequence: TGTGCCAGCAGCTTGGGACTAGCGGTTATGGACTTC. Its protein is CASSLGLAVMDF.

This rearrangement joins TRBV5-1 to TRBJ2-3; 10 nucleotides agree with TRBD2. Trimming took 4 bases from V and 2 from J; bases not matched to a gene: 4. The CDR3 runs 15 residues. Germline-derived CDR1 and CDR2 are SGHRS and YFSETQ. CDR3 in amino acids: CASSTGTSVTDTQYF. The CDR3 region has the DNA TGCGCCAGCAGCACCGGGACTAGCGTCACAGATACGCAGTATTTT.

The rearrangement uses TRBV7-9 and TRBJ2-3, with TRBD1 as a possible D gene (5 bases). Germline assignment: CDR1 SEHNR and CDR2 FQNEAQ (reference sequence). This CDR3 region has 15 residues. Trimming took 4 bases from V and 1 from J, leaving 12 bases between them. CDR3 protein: CASSSQDRGTDTQYF. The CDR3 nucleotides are TGTGCCAGCAGCTCACAGGATAGGGGCACAGATACGCAGTATTTT.

CDR3 in amino acids: CASSSSGRYEQYF. The CDR3 DNA is TGTGCCAGCAGCTCTAGCGGGAGGTACGAGCAGTACTTC. This rearrangement joins TRBV5-4 to TRBJ2-7; 11 nucleotides line up with TRBD2. CDR1 is SGHNT and CDR2 is YYREEE in the germline V gene (reference sequence). The CDR3 sequence is 13 residues long. V was clipped by 3 bases and J by 4 bases; unmatched bases: 0. Full variable domain (rest looked up from reference TRBV5-4 and TRBJ2-7): ETGVTQSPTHLIKTRGQQVTLRCSSQSGHNTVSWYQQALGQGPQFIFQYYREEENGRGNFPPRFSGLQFPNYSSELNVNALELDDSALYLCASSSSGRYEQYFGPGTRLTVT.

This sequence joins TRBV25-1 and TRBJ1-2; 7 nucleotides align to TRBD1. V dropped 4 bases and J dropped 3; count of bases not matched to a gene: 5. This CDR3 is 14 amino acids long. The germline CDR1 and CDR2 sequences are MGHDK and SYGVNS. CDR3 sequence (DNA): TGTGCCAGCAGTGGACCGGGACAGTACTATGGCTACACCTTC. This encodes CASSGPGQYYGYTF.

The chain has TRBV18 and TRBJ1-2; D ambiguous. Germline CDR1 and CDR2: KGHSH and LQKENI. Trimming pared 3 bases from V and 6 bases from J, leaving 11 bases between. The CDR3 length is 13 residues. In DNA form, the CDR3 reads TGTGCCAGCTCACCTGCGCCCGACAATGGCTACACCTTC. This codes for CASSPAPDNGYTF.

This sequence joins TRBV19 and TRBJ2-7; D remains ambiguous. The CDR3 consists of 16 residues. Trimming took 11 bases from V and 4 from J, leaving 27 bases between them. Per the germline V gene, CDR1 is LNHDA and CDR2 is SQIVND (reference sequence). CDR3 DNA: TGTGCCCGCTATGTTGCTCCTTTCCCCCCGCGATACGAGCAGTACTTC. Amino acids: CARYVAPFPPRYEQYF.

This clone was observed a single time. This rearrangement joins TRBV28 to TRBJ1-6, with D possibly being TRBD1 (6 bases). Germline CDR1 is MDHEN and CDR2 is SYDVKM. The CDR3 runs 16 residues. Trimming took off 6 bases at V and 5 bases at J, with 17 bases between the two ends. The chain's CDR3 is CASSWLRTANNSPLHF. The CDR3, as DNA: TGTGCCAGCAGCTGGCTGAGGACAGCAAATAATTCACCCCTCCACTTT. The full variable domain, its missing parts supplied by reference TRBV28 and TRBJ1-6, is DVKVTQSSRYLVKRTGEKVFLECVQDMDHENMFWYRQDPGLGLRLIYFSYDVKMKEKGDIPEGYSVSREKKERFSLILESASTNQTSMYLCASSWLRTANNSPLHFGNGTRLTVT.

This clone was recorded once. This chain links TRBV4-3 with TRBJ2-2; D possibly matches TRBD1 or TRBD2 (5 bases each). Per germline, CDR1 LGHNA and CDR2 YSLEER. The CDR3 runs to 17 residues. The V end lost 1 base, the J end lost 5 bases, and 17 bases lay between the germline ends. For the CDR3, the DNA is TGCGCCAGCAGCCAAGTAGGAGGTCCAGGGCGTACCGGGGAGCTGTTTTTT. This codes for CASSQVGGPGRTGELFF.

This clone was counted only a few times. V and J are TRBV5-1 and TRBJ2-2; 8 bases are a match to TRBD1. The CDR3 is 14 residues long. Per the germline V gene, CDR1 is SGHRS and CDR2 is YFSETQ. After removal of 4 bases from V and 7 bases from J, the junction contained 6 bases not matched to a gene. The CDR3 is CASSTDREDGELFF. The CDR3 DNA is TGCGCCAGCAGCACGGACAGGGAAGACGGGGAGCTGTTTTTT.

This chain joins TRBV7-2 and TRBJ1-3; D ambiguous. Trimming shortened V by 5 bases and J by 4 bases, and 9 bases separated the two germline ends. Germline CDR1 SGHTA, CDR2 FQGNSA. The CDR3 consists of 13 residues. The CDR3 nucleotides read TGTGCCAGCAGCCCCAGTCCCGGAAACACCATATATTTT. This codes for CASSPSPGNTIYF.

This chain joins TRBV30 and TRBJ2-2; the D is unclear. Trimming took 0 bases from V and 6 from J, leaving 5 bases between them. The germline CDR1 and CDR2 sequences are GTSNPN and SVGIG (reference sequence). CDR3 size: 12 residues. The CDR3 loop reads CAWSVPPGELFF. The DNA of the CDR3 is TGTGCCTGGAGTGTACCGCCCGGGGAGCTGTTTTTT.

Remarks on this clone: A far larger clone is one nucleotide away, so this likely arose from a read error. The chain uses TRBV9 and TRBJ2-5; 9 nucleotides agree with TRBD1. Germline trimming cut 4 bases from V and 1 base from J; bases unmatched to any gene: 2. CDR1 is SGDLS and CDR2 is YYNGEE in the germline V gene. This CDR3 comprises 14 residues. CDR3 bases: TGTGCCAGCAGCCTGGGACAGGGCCAAGAGACCCAGTACTTC. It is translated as CASSLGQGQETQYF.

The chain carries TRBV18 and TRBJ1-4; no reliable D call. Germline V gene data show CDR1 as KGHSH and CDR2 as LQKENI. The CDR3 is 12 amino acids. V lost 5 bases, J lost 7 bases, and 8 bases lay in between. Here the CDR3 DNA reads TGTGCCAGCTCATCTGGGGTTGAAAAACTGTTTTTT. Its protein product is CASSSGVEKLFF.

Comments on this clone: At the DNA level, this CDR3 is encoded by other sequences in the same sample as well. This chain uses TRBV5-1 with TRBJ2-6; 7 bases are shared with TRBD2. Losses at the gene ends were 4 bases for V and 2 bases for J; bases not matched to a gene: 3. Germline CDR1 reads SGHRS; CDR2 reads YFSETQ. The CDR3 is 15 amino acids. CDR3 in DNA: TGCGCCAGCAGCCCCGGGGGGACTGGGGCCAACGTCCTGACTTTC. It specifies CASSPGGTGANVLTF. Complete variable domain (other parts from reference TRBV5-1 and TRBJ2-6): KAGVTQTPRYLIKTRGQQVTLSCSPISGHRSVSWYQQTPGQGLQFLFEYFSETQRNKGNFPGRFSGRQFSNSRSEMNVSTLELGDSALYLCASSPGGTGANVLTFGAGSRLTVL.

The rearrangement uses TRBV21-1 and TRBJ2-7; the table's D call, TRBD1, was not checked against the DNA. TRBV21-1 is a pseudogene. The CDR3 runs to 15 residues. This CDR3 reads CASSKGPGDPYEQYF. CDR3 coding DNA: TGTGCCAGCAGCAAAGGCCCAGGGGACCCCTACGAGCAGTACTTC.

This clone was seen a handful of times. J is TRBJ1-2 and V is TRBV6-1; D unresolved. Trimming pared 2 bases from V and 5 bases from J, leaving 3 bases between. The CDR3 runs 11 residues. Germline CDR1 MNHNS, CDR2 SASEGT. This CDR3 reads CASSEPYGYTF. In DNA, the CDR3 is TGTGCCAGCAGTGAACCATATGGCTACACCTTC.

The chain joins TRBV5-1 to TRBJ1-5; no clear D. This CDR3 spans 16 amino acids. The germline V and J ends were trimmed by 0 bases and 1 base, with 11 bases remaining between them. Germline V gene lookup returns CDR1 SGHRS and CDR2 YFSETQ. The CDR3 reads CASSLEGAGSNQPQHF. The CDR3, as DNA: TGCGCCAGCAGCTTGGAGGGCGCTGGCAGCAATCAGCCCCAGCATTTT.